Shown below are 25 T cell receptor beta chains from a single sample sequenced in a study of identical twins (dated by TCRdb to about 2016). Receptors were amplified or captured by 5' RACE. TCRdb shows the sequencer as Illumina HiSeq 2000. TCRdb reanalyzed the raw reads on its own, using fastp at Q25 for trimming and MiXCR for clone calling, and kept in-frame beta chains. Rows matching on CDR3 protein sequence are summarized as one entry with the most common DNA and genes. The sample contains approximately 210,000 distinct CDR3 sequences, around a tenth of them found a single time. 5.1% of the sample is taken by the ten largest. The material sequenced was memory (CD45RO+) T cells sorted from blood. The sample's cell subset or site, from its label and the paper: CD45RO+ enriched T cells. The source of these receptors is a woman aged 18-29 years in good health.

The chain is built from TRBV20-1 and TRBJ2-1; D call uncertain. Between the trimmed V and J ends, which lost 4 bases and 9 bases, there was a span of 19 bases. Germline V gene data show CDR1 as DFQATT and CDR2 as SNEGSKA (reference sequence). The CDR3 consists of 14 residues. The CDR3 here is CSAMMGGPRSEQFF. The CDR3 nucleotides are TGCAGTGCTATGATGGGCGGCCCTCGAAGTGAGCAGTTCTTC.

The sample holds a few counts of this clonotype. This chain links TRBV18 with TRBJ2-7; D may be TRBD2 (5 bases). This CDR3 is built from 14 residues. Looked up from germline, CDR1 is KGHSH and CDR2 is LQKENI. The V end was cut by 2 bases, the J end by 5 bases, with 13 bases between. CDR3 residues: CASSPVAGENEQYF. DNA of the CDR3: TGTGCCAGCTCACCAGTAGCCGGGGAAAACGAGCAGTACTTC.

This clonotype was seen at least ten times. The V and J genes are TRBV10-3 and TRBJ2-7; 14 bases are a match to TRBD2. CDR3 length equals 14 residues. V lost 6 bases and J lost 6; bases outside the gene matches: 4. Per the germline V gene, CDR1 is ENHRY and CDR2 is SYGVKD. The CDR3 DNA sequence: TGTGCCATCAGGGGACTAGCGGGGGATGGCGAGCAGTACTTC. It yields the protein CAIRGLAGDGEQYF.

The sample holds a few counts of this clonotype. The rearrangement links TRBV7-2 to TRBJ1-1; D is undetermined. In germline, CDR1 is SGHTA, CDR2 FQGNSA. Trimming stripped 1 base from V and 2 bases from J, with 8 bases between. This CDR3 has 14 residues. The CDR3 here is CASSLVQTNTEAFF. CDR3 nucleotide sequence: TGTGCCAGCAGCTTAGTACAGACTAACACTGAAGCTTTCTTT.

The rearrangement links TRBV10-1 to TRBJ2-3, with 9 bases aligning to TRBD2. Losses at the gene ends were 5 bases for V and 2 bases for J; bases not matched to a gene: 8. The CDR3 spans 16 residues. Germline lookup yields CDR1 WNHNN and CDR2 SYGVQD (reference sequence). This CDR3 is CASSPGVAGVTDTQYF. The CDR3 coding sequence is TGCGCCAGCAGTCCCGGGGTAGCGGGGGTCACAGATACGCAGTATTTT.

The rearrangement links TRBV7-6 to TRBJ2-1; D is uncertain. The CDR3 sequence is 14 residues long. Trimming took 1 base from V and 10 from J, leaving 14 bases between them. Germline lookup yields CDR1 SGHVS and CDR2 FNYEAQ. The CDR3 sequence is CASSLEPRGREQFF. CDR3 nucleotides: TGTGCCAGCAGCTTAGAACCCCGCGGACGCGAGCAGTTCTTC.

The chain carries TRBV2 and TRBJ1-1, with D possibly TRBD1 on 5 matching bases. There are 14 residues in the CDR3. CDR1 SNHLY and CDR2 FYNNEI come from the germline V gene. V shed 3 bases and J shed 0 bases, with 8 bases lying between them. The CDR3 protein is CASSDQGVNTEAFF. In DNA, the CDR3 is TGTGCCAGCAGTGACCAGGGAGTGAACACTGAAGCTTTCTTT.

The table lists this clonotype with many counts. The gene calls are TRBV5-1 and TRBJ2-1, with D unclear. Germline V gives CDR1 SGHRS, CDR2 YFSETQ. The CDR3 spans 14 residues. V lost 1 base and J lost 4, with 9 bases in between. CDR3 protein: CASSLLLPYNEQFF. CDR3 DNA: TGCGCCAGCAGCTTGCTACTACCGTACAATGAGCAGTTCTTC.

For the CDR3, the DNA is TGTGCCAGCAGTTTAAGAGGACGTTCACCCCTCCACTTT. It is translated as CASSLRGRSPLHF. V usage is TRBV27 and J usage is TRBJ1-6; D not certain. Trimming stripped 2 bases from V and 9 bases from J, with 8 bases between. CDR3 length: 13 residues. Germline loops: CDR1 MNHEY, CDR2 SMNVEV (reference sequence).

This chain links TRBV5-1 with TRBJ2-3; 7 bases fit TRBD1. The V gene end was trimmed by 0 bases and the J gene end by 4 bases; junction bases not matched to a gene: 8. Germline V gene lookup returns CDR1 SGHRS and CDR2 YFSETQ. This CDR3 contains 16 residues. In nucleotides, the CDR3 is TGCGCCAGCAGCTTGGCATCACAGGGGTTCGCAGATACGCAGTATTTT. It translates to CASSLASQGFADTQYF.

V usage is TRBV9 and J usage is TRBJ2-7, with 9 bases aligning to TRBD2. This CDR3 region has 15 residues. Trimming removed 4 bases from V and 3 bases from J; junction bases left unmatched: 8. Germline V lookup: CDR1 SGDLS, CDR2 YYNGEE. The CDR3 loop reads CASSLRLAAIYEQYF. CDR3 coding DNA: TGTGCCAGCAGCTTAAGACTAGCGGCTATCTACGAGCAGTACTTC. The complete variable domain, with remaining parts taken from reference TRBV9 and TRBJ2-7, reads DSGVTQTPKHLITATGQRVTLRCSPRSGDLSVYWYQQSLDQGLQFLIQYYNGEERAKGNILERFSAQQFPDLHSELNLSSLELGDSALYFCASSLRLAAIYEQYFGPGTRLTVT.

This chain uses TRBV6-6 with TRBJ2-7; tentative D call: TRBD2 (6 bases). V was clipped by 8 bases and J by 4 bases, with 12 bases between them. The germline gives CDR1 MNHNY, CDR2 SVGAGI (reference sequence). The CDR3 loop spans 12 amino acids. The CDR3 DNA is TGTGCCAGCGGGAGGTTGAATTACGAGCAGTACTTC. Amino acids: CASGRLNYEQYF.

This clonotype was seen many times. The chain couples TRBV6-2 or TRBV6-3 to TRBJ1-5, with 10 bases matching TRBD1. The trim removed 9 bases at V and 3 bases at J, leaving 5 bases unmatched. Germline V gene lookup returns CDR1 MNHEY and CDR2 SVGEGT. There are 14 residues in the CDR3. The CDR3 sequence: CARETGGPNQPQHF. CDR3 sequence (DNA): TGTGCCAGAGAGACAGGGGGCCCCAATCAGCCCCAGCATTTT.

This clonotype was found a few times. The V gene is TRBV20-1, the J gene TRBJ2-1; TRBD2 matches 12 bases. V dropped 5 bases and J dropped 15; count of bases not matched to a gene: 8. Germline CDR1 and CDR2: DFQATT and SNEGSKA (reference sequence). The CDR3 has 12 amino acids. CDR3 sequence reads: CSAVTSGGLRFF. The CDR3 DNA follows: TGCAGTGCTGTTACTAGCGGGGGGCTAAGGTTCTTC.

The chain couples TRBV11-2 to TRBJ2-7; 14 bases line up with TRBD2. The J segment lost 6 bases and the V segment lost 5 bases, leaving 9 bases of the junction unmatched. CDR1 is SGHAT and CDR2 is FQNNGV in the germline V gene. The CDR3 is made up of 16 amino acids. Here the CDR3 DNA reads TGTGCCAGCAGCCCCCGACTAGCGGGGGGGCCAATCGAGCAGTACTTC. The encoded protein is CASSPRLAGGPIEQYF.

For the CDR3, the DNA is TGTGCCAGCAGTCGCCTTCTATTAGGGCGTTCTAACTATGGCTACACCTTC. Its translation: CASSRLLLGRSNYGYTF. The chain employs TRBV6-1 and TRBJ1-2; D not resolved. The CDR3 contains 17 residues. Germline CDR1 and CDR2: MNHNS and SASEGT. Trimming left V 5 bases short and J 0 bases short, with 19 bases between.

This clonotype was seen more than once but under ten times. In nucleotides, the CDR3 is TGTGCCATCAGTGAGGAGGCCCTCGGGAACGAAAAACTGTTTTTT. Translated, it gives CAISEEALGNEKLFF. The chain joins TRBV10-3 to TRBJ1-4; D is unresolved. Per the germline V gene, CDR1 is ENHRY and CDR2 is SYGVKD. V lost 2 bases to trimming and J lost 8 bases, with 15 bases between them. The length of the CDR3 is 15 residues.

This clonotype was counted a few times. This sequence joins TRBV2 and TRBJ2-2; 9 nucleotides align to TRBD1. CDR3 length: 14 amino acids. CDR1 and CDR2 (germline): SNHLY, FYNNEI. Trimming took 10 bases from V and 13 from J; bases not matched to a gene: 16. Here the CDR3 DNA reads TGTGCCACCACAGGGGGCGAACACACGGGAGTGCTGTTTTTT. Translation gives CATTGGEHTGVLFF.

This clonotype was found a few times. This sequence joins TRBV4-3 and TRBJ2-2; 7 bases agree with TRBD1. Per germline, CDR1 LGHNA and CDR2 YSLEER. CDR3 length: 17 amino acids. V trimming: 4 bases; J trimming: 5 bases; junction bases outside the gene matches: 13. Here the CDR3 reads CASSPQRITGETGELFF. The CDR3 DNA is TGCGCCAGCAGCCCCCAGAGGATTACAGGGGAGACCGGGGAGCTGTTTTTT.

The CDR3 DNA follows: TGCAGCGTTGTGGGAGCGGGAACGGAGACCCAGTACTTC. It specifies CSVVGAGTETQYF. The rearrangement uses TRBV29-1 and TRBJ2-5; the match to TRBD2 covers 7 bases. This CDR3 spans 13 amino acids. The germline V gene encodes CDR1 SQVTM and CDR2 ANQGSEA. V lost 4 bases, J lost 5 bases, and 7 bases stayed unmatched.

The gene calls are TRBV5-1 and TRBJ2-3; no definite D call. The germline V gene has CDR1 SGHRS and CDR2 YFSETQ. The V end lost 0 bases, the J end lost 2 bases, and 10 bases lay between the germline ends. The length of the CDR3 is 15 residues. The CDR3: CASSLVLSNTDTQYF. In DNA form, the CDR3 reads TGCGCCAGCAGCTTGGTACTCTCCAACACAGATACGCAGTATTTT.

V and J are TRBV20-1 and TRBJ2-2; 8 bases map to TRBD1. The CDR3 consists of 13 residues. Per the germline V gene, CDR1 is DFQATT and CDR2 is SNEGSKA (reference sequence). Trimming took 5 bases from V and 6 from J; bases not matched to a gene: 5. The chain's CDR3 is CSARRTGSGELFF. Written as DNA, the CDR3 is TGCAGTGCTCGCAGGACAGGGTCCGGGGAGCTGTTTTTT.

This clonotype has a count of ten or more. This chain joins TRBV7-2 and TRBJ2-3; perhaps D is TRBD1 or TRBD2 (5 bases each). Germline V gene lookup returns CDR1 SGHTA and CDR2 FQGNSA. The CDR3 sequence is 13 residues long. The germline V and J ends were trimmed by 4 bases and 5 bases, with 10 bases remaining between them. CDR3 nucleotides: TGTGCCAGCAGCTCGAGGGGCGGAGATACGCAGTATTTT. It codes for CASSSRGGDTQYF.

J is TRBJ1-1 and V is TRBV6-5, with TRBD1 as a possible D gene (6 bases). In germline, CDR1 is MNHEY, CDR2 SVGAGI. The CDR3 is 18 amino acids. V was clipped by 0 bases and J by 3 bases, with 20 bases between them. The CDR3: CASSYSRPAGARYTEAFF. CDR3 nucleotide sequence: TGTGCCAGCAGTTACTCGAGACCGGCAGGGGCGAGGTACACTGAAGCTTTCTTT.

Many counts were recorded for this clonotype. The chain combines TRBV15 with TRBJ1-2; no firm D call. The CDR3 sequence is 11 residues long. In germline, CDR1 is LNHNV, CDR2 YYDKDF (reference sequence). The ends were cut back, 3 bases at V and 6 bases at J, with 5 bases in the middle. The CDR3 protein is CATSSLDGYTF. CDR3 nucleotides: TGTGCCACCAGCAGTCTGGATGGCTACACCTTC.